What follows describes a single T cell receptor (beta chain). The antigen is undetermined. The PCR was carried out with 60 Vbeta primers and 13 Jbeta primers. TCRdb's copy holds only in-frame clones and misses some; the assay was immunoSEQ multiplex PCR. The top ten hold more than 15% of the sample, which has roughly 100,000 clones, 12% seen once. The V end lost 10 bases, the J end lost 8 bases, and 17 bases lay between the germline ends. Germline values: CDR1 LNHDA, CDR2 SQIVND (reference sequence). The CDR3 sequence is 12 residues long. The data were obtained in a study of cytomegalovirus exposure and HLA in healthy donors. General study results and limits: DRB1 showed the most TCR associations and HLA-C the fewest in a later analysis, as rates varied by HLA locus. Cytomegalovirus status was reportedly diagnosed by the classifier with high specificity and sensitivity.

J is TRBJ1-2 and V is TRBV19; TRBD1 is a possible D gene (6 bases). The sequence was collected from a man aged 40-55 years in good health and CMV-seropositive. The source material was PBMCs. CDR3 bases: TGTGCCATTTACCGCACAGGGCTCGGCTACACCTTC. Its translation: CAIYRTGLGYTF.